This T cell receptor (beta chain) was obtained from a study of long-term antiretroviral therapy in people with HIV (dated by TCRdb to between 2021 and 2022). Background on the whole study: The earliest samples were collected about a decade before the 2015 WHO recommendation for immediate ART, when ART was typically delayed until CD4 counts fell. Among the approximately 27 participants with HIV, eleven to twelve were female. Whether ART initiation and durable HIV suppression were associated with changes in peripheral blood TRB repertoire composition and diversity was tested in a retrospective serial study. From 25 to 30 adults with confirmed HIV infection, the cohort provided under 200 cryopreserved PBMC samples, gathered serially across a mean of around six years (range 1-12). No cross-contamination during QIAcube processing was seen in test extractions of a monoclonal T-cell line run alongside around 31 polyclonal samples.

Points on this clone: Its binding antigen is unknown. No per-base quality is available; no much larger clone lies one base away.

The immunoSEQ hsTCRB v3.0 assay was used at survey level resolution to sequence the TRB variable region. A depth of about 40,000-55,000 T-cell genomes per sample was targeted for TRB sequencing. TRB libraries were pooled and sequenced on an Illumina MiSeq using a v3 150-cycle kit. The study's own analysis went as follows. Analysis of repertoires was carried out in R inside a reproducible Nextflow workflow spanning QC, data transformation and analysis. LymphoSeq2, an R package for exploring AIRR-Seq data, was used to implement custom analyses. A handful of samples yielding fewer than 5000 total TRB sequences were excluded, leaving more than 150 analyzed HIV repertoires. Of the approximately 190 retained HIV repertoires, 59 were collected before and approximately 130 after ART initiation. Repertoires were downsampled to 5000 TRB nucleotide sequences, with summary statistics averaged over 100 downsampling iterations. TRB sequences were retained for analysis only if CDR3 regions of at least seven amino acids were present. A Shannon entropy-derived clonality score and the Gini coefficient were used to measure diversity. Repertoire networks linked the top 5000 CDR3 amino acid sequences whenever two sequences differed by an edit distance of one. For TRB CDR3 amino acid sequences, GLIPH2 was used to predict antigen specificity groups and MHC restriction. To flag known associations with CMV, EBV, HIV or tissue antigens, CDR3 amino acid sequences were compared against VDJdb and McPAS-TCR. Pre-ART, post-ART and control groups were compared with Wilcoxon signed-rank tests and Holm-Bonferroni correction. TCRdb holds this immuneACCESS table with in-frame rearrangements only. Some clones are missing; in checked studies, unresolved V genes explain under half, and the rest has no known cause. The V and J calls and the clone size are those of that table, but D and trimming were determined from the DNA. Across this sample there are tens of thousands of clones, with about nine tenths seen only once. Clones ranked in the top ten supply around 4.4% of the sample.

Participants were included only if at least one PBMC sample before ART initiation and at least two post-ART samples were available. Every participant with HIV received treatment in the United States of America. Before DNA extraction, cryopreserved samples of about 0.95-10 million PBMC were thawed and then washed. At the time of the earliest PBMC sample, participants with HIV were aged between roughly 23 and 60 years. Each participant contributed PBMC samples from 1-4 timepoints before ART initiation and 2-8 timepoints after ART initiation, with a median of 7 samples. For every participant, serial HIV viral load, CD4+ T-cell count, ART history and demographic data were obtained. Genomic DNA was extracted from unsorted PBMC with a Qiagen kit on a QIAcube, processed in batches of 12 samples. CDR1 and CDR2 (MNHEY, SVGAGI) derive from the germline V gene. There are 13 amino acids in the CDR3, from cysteine to phenylalanine inclusive. Of all the DNA, just the CDR3 is kept, 39 bases in frame from base 1. Relative to germline, V is 6 bases shorter and J is 3 bases shorter, with 12 bases between their ends.

What the authors observed across the whole study: Limited PBMC availability meant only the TCR beta chain was sequenced, without alpha chain pairing. Because pre-ART samples had limited cell numbers, unsorted PBMC were profiled rather than sorted CD4+ and CD8+ T cells. Expanded TRB clones identified before ART initiation dominated the repertoire at all time points, although this dominance fluctuated and declined in many PLHIV after ART. Narrower CDR3 length ranges were observed in HIV repertoires than in controls, and an antigen-experienced repertoire with only a slight naive shift after ART was suggested by the network structure. Starting ART was linked to a significant rise in TRB diversity, yet even with long-term ART the diversity remained significantly lower than in transplant donor controls. Inferences about post-ART repertoire changes are limited because no data were available on ART adherence, viral resistance or therapy changes. The samples span the years 2004 to 2017, and the ART regimens used may be less effective than current regimens.

The input for sequencing was unsorted PBMCs, taken about 5.2 years after starting antiretroviral therapy. This TCR was sampled from a woman aged 40 to 49 with HIV. The rearranged segments are TRBV6-5 and TRBJ2-7; the D gene is perhaps TRBD1 or TRBD2, as each covers 5 bases. The CDR3 region reads CASRPGTYYEQYF. The DNA is as follows: TGTGCCAGCAGACCCGGGACCTACTACGAGCAGTACTTC.